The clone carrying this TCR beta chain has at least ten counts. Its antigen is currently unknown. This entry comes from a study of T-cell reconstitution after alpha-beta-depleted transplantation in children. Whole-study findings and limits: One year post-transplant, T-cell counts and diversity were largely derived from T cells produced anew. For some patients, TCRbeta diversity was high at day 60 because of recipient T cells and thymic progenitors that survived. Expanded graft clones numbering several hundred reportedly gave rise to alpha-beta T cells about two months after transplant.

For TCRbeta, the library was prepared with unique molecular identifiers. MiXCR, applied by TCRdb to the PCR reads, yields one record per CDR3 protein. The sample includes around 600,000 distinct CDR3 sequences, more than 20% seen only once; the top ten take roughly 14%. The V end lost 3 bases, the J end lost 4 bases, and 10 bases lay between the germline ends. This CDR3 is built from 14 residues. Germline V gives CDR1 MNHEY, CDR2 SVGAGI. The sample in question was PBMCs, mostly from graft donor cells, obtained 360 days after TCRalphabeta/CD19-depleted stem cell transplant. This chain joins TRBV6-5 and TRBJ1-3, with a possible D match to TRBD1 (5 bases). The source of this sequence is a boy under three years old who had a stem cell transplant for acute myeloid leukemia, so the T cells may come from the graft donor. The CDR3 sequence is CASSYEGSGNTIYF. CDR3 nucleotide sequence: TGTGCCAGCAGTTATGAGGGGTCCGGAAACACCATATATTTT.